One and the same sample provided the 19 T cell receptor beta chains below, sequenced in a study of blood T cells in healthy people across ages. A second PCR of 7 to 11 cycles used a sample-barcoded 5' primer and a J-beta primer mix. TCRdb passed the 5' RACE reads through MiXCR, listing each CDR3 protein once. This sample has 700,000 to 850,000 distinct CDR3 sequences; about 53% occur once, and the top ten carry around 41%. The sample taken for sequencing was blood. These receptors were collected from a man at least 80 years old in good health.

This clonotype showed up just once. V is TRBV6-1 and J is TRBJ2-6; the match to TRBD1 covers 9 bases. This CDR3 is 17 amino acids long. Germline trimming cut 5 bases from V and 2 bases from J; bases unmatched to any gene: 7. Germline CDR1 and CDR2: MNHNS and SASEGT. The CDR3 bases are TGTGCCAGCAGTCTATCCGGGACAGGGACTGGGGCCAACGTCCTGACTTTC. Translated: CASSLSGTGTGANVLTF.

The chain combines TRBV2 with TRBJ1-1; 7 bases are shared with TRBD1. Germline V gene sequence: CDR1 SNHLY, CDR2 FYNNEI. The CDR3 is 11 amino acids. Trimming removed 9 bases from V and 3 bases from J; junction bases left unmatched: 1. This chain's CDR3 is CARGQYTEAFF. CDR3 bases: TGTGCCAGGGGACAGTACACTGAAGCTTTCTTT. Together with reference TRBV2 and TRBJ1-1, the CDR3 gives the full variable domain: EPEVTQTPSHQVTQMGQEVILRCVPISNHLYFYWYRQILGQKVEFLVSFYNNEISEKSEIFDDQFSVERPDGSNFTLKIRSTKLEDSAMYFCARGQYTEAFFGQGTRLTVV.

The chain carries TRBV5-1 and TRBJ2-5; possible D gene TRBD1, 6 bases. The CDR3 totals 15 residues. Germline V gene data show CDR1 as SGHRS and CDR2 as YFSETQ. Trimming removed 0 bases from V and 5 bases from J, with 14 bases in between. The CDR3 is CASSLAPAGVETQYF. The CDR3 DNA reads TGCGCCAGCAGCTTGGCCCCCGCAGGGGTGGAGACCCAGTACTTC. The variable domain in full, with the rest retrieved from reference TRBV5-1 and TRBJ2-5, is KAGVTQTPRYLIKTRGQQVTLSCSPISGHRSVSWYQQTPGQGLQFLFEYFSETQRNKGNFPGRFSGRQFSNSRSEMNVSTLELGDSALYLCASSLAPAGVETQYFGPGTRLLVL.

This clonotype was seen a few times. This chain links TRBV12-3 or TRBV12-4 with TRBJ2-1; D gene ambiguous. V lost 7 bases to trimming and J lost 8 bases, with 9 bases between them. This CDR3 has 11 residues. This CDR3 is CASTPADEQFF. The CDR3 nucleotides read TGTGCCAGCACCCCCGCTGATGAGCAGTTCTTC.

Here the CDR3 DNA reads TGCAGCGTTCTGGCCGACAGGGGGCCGAGAGTGAACTATGGCTACACCTTC. Amino acid sequence: CSVLADRGPRVNYGYTF. V is TRBV29-1 and J is TRBJ1-2; 10 nucleotides line up with TRBD1. The V gene's germline CDR1 is SQVTM and CDR2 ANQGSEA. The CDR3 consists of 17 residues. The V and J ends lost 5 bases and 2 bases, in that order; junction bases with no gene match: 14.

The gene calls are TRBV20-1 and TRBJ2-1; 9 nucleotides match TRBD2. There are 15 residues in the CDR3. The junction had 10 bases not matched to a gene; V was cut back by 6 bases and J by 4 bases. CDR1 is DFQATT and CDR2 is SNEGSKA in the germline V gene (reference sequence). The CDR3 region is CSAGGLAGMYNEQFF. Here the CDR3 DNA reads TGCAGTGCGGGGGGACTAGCTGGAATGTACAATGAGCAGTTCTTC.

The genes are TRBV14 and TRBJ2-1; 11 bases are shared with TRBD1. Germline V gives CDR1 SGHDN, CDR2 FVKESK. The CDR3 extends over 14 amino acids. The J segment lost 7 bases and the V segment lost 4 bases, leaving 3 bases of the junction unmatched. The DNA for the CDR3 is TGTGCCAGCAGCCGCCGGGACAGGGGGAATGAGCAGTTCTTC. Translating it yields CASSRRDRGNEQFF.

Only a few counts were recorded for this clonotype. Here the CDR3 DNA reads TGTGCCAGCCGACGACAGGGGGGGAATGGCTACACCTTC. This sequence encodes CASRRQGGNGYTF. The genes are TRBV12-3 or TRBV12-4 and TRBJ1-2, with 9 bases lining up with TRBD1. Losses at the gene ends were 8 bases for V and 6 bases for J; bases not matched to a gene: 7. The CDR3 runs to 13 residues.

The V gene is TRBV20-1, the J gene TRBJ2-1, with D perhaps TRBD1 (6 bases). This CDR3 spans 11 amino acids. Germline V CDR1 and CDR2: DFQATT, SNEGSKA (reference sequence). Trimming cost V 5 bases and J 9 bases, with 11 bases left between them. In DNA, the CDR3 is TGCAGTGCTGCAGGGGCTAGTGAGCAGTTCTTC. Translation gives CSAAGASEQFF.

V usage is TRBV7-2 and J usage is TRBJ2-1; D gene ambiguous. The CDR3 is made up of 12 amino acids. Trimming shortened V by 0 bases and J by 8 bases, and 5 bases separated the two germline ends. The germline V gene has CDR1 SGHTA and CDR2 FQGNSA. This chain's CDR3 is CASSLAYHEQFF. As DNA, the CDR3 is TGTGCCAGCAGCTTAGCGTACCATGAGCAGTTCTTC.

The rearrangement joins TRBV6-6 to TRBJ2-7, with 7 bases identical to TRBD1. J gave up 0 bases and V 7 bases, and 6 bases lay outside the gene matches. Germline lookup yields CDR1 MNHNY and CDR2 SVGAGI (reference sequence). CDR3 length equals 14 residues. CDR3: CASIPTGSSYEQYF. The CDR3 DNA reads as TGTGCCAGCATCCCGACAGGGTCCTCCTACGAGCAGTACTTC.

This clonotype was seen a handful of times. The CDR3 loop is CASSLSTSNEQFF. Written as DNA, the CDR3 is TGTGCCAGCAGTTTATCGACTAGCAATGAGCAGTTCTTC. The V call is TRBV12-3 or TRBV12-4, the J call TRBJ2-1; a possible D gene is TRBD2 (6 bases). This CDR3 comprises 13 residues. Trimming took off 2 bases at V and 6 bases at J, with 8 bases between the two ends.

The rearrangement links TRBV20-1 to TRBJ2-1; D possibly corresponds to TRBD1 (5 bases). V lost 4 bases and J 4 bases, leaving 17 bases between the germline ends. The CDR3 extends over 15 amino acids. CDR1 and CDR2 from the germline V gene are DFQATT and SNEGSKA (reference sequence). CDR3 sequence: CSATGHIKGYNEQFF. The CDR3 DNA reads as TGCAGTGCTACCGGACACATTAAGGGGTACAATGAGCAGTTCTTC.

Here the CDR3 reads CASSQNPPYEQYF. As DNA, the CDR3 is TGTGCCAGCAGCCAAAACCCCCCCTACGAGCAGTACTTC. The chain recombines TRBV28 with TRBJ2-7; D is undetermined. This CDR3 spans 13 amino acids. V lost 6 bases and J 2 bases, leaving 11 bases between the germline ends. Germline CDR1 MDHEN, CDR2 SYDVKM.

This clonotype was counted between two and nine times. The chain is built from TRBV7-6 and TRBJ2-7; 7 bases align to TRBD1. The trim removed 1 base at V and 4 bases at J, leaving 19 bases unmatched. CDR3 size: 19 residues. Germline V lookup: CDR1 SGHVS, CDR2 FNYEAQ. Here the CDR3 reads CASSLGDSRGWFGPYEQYF. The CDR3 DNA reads TGTGCCAGCAGCTTAGGGGACAGTAGGGGATGGTTTGGGCCGTACGAGCAGTACTTC.

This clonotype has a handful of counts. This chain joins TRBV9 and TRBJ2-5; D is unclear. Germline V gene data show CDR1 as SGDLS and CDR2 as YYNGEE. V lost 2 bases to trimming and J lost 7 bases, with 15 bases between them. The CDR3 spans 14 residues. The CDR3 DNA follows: TGTGCCAGCAGCGTGTCAACTACCTCAGGGACCCAGTACTTC. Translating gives CASSVSTTSGTQYF.

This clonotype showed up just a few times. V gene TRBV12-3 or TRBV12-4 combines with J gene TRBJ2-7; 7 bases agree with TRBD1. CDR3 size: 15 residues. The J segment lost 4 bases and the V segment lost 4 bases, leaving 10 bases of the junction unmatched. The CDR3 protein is CASSSSERGLYEQYF. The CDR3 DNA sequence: TGTGCCAGCAGTTCGTCGGAGAGGGGGCTTTACGAGCAGTACTTC.

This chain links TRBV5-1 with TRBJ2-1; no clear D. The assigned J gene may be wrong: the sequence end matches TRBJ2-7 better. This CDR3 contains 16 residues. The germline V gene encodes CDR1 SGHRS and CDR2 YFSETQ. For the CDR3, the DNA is TGCGCCAGCAGCACCCAAGCGTCCGGCTCCTACAATGAGCAGTACTTC. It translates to CASSTQASGSYNEQYF.

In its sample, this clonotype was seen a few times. CDR3 protein: CASSQDSGGLFNYGYTF. CDR3 DNA sequence: TGTGCCAGCAGCCAAGACAGTGGGGGGCTCTTCAACTATGGCTACACCTTC. The chain employs TRBV14 and TRBJ1-2, with D possibly matching TRBD1 (6 bases). V gave up 0 bases and J gave up 2 bases, with 16 bases separating them. CDR3 size: 17 residues. From germline, CDR1 is SGHDN and CDR2 FVKESK.